This T cell receptor beta chain was recovered during a study of OX40 agonist ivuxolimab in advanced cancers. Regarding the research as a whole: The costimulatory receptor OX40 (CD134) was targeted by ivuxolimab, a fully human IgG2 agonistic monoclonal antibody. The dose-escalation cohort was approximately 83% male with a mean age of about 60 years, ranging from 23 to 79. Patients were allowed to have had prior anti-PD-1, anti-PD-L1 or anti-CTLA-4 therapy, and approximately 40% of the dose-escalation patients had previously received checkpoint inhibitors. Intravenous ivuxolimab was administered to patients every 2 weeks at six dose levels: 0.01, 0.1, 0.3, 1.5, 3 and 10 mg/kg. Peripheral TCRbeta sequencing was intended to test whether TCR sequence diversity was altered and clonal T-cell expansion was caused by ivuxolimab. Among the approximately 50 dose-escalation patients, 19 had hepatocellular carcinoma, 15 melanoma, 9 renal cell carcinoma and 9 head and neck cancer. Partial responses were achieved by three dose-escalation patients, of whom one had hepatocellular carcinoma and two had cutaneous melanoma. The paper reports the monotherapy dose-escalation portion (N of about 47 patients) of the phase I ivuxolimab trial.

Results the study describes overall, beyond this receptor: Low levels of normalized T-cell clonal expansion were also seen in some nonresponding patients. At doses from 0.1 to 3.0 mg/kg, clonal expansion was seen in both CD4+ and CD8+ blood T cells between baseline and week 6. After ivuxolimab, expanded clones were on average more numerous among CD8+ T cells than among CD4+ T cells. In the 0.1-3.0 mg/kg groups, partial responders were among the patients with the lowest normalized peripheral clonal expansion, particularly in CD8+ T cells. Which antigens the clonally expanded peripheral T cells were specific for was not determined.

Genomic DNA was extracted from sorted cells for sequencing of the TCRbeta CDR3 region. The immunoSEQ Assay was used for sequencing of TCRbeta CDR3 regions. This immuneACCESS table, as held by TCRdb, lists in-frame sequences with V and J called but not all clones. Of the missing ones, under half trace to an unresolved V gene in checked studies; the others have no known cause. The sample table shows 35,000 to 55,000 clones, and over 90% are seen once. Together, the top ten hold more than 9.5% of the sample. Sequences SQVTM (CDR1) and ANQGSEA (CDR2) are obtained from the germline V gene. Trimming costs V 2 bases and J 3 bases, and their ends lie 14 bases apart. The CDR3 holds 15 amino acids from the cysteine to the phenylalanine. The DNA shown is the 45-base CDR3, in frame from base 1. The trial excluded patients who had a history of autoimmune disease or who were on systemic immunosuppression. Peripheral blood for TCR sequencing was drawn from every dose cohort at baseline, at cycle 4 day 1 and at cycle 7 day 1. Samples were obtained from an open-label, multicenter, first-in-human phase I dose-escalation trial of ivuxolimab. Adults with locally advanced or metastatic melanoma, renal cell, hepatocellular, or head and neck squamous cell carcinoma were enrolled in the trial. Before TCR sequencing, CD4+ and CD8+ T cells were separately sorted from peripheral blood.

As for this clone: What antigen it recognizes has not been identified. It has no much larger one-base neighbor in the sample; base qualities were not kept.

The chain is made from TRBV29-1 and TRBJ2-1; 7 matching bases give a weak D call of TRBD2. Sequenced here: CD4+ or CD8+ T cells sorted from blood, sampled in a trial of the OX40 agonist ivuxolimab. This TCR derives from an adult with an advanced solid tumor such as melanoma, head and neck, liver or kidney cancer. The CDR3 has the sequence CSVELRGANYNEQFF. The nucleotides read TGCAGCGTTGAACTACGGGGGGCCAACTACAATGAGCAGTTCTTC.